The sequence of this TCR beta chain was determined in a study of CD8+ T cells in alopecia areata. The length of the CDR3 is 15 residues. Germline V gives CDR1 SQVTM, CDR2 ANQGSEA. J lost 1 base, V lost 2 bases, and 5 bases had no gene match. This clone was seen once. Its antigen is unidentified. Alopecia areata patients gave lesional scalp punch biopsies and peripheral blood samples. PBMC-derived CD4+ and CD8+ T cells were sorted. Findings of the study overall: Normal skin's resident alphabeta T cells are sequenced alongside lesional scalp T cells. Against the mouse data, patients shared TCRs less clearly, possibly for HLA reasons.

Following extraction, RNA underwent reverse transcription to cDNA, which served as the sequencing template. Sequenced by immunoSEQ multiplex PCR; TCRdb stores in-frame clones only, minus some. The profile shows 100,000 to 150,000 clones, more than 40% of them singletons. The source material was CD8+ T cells sorted from blood, sampled at week 0. This rearrangement joins TRBV29-1 to TRBJ2-1; 7 nucleotides agree with TRBD1. The receptor's source is a human donor with alopecia areata. CDR3 nucleotide sequence: TGCAGCGTTGAAATGGACAGGCCTTCCTACAATGAGCAGTTCTTC. Its translation is CSVEMDRPSYNEQFF.